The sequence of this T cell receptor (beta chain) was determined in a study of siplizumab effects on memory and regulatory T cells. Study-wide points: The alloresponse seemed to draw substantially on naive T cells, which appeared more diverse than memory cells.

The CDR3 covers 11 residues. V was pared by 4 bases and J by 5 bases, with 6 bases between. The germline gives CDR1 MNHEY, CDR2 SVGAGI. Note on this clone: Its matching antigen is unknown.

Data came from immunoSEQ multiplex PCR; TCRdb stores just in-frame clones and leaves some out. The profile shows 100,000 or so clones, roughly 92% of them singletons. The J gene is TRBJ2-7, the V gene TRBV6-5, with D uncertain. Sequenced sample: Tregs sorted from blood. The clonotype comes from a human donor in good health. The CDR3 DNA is TGTGCCAGCAGTTCTGTCCACGAGCAGTACTTC. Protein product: CASSSVHEQYF.